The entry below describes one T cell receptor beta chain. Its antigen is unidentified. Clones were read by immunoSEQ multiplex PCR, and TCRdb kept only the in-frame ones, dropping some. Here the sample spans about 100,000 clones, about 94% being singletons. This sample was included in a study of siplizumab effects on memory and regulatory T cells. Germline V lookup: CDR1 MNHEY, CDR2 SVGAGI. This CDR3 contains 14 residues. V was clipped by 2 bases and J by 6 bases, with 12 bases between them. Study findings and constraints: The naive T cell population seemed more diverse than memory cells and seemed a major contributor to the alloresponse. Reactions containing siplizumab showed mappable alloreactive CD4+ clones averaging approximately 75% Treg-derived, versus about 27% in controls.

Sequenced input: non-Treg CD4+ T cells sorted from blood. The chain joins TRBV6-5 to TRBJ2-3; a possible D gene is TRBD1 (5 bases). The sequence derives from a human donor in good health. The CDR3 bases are TGTGCCAGCAGTTACAGGACAAACTTTGATACGCAGTATTTT. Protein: CASSYRTNFDTQYF.